Described below is a single TCR beta chain sequence and its context. This sample is drawn from a study of blood T cell repertoires in COVID-19. Libraries were prepared by immunoSEQ multiplex PCR; TCRdb keeps only in-frame clonotypes and omits some of them. The table includes approximately 74,000 clones, approximately 80% detected once. The origin of this receptor is a man older than 75 with active or convalescent COVID-19. Input material: peripheral blood.

CDR3: CSVSRDSNEKLFF. The CDR3 nucleotides are TGCAGCGTTAGCCGGGACAGCAATGAAAAACTGTTTTTT. The chain combines TRBV29-1 with TRBJ1-4, with 7 bases identical to TRBD1. Germline V gene lookup returns CDR1 SQVTM and CDR2 ANQGSEA. With V trimmed by 5 bases and J by 5 bases, 5 bases remained unmatched. This CDR3 is built from 13 residues.